The source of this T cell receptor beta chain is a study of cytomegalovirus exposure and HLA in healthy donors. Study-wide results and caveats: Roughly uniform depth of sequencing across donors was assumed in presence/absence analyses. Among donors in an Asian-associated ancestry cluster, a later analysis reportedly found fewer N-insertions than the roughly 610-donor mean.

PCR amplification relied on 60 Vbeta primers (plus 13 Jbeta primers). This table comes from immunoSEQ multiplex PCR, and its TCRdb copy is limited to in-frame clones, with some not included. The table lists over 150,000 clones, approximately 78% of them singletons. As to this clone: Its specificity is not known.

This CDR3 comprises 15 residues. Germline V gene data show CDR1 as MDHEN and CDR2 as SYDVKM. V lost 7 bases and J lost 6; bases outside the gene matches: 10. The sequenced material came from PBMCs. The genes are TRBV28 and TRBJ1-5, with 9 nucleotides matching TRBD1. The sequence was obtained from a woman aged 45-60 years in good health and CMV-seropositive. The CDR3 bases are TGTGCCAGCAATAGCGGGACAGGGTCGATTCAGCCCCAGCATTTT. Encoded protein: CASNSGTGSIQPQHF.